These T cell receptor beta chains were read from a single sample in a study of blood T cell repertoires in COVID-19. Repertoires were generated with immunoSEQ multiplex PCR, while TCRdb's copy carries only in-frame clones and drops some. The table has about 320,000 clones, about 87% seen once. Specimen: peripheral blood. Source of these receptors: a woman aged 25 to 39 with COVID-19, enrolled during active disease. The CDR3 runs from the conserved cysteine through the conserved F or W. The D gene is left open where the match is weak. The size entry is marked missing in some rows and otherwise reads once, few, many or a size class.

NA,16,TRBJ2-3,NA,TRBV10-3,CAISESPGESTDTQYF,TGTGCCATCAGTGAGTCTCCGGGTGAGAGCACAGATACGCAGTATTTT
TRBD1,19,TRBJ1-4,NA,TRBV4-1,CASSPRPSRGPTTNEKLFF,TGCGCCAGCAGCCCTCGCCCGTCCAGGGGGCCAACAACTAATGAAAAACTGTTTTTT
TRBD1,15,TRBJ1-4,NA,TRBV28,CASIPTGAENEKLFF,TGTGCCAGCATTCCCACAGGGGCGGAAAATGAAAAACTGTTTTTT
NA,14,TRBJ2-5,NA,TRBV5-1,CASSLGGVVETQYF,TGCGCCAGCAGCTTGGGCGGAGTAGTAGAGACCCAGTACTTC
TRBD1,16,TRBJ2-7,NA,TRBV11-2,CASSFLGQGNFGEQYF,TGTGCCAGCAGCTTCCTTGGACAGGGAAATTTTGGCGAGCAGTACTTC
TRBD1,14,TRBJ1-2,NA,TRBV5-5,CASSLEQGASGYTF,TGTGCCAGCAGCTTGGAACAGGGGGCTAGTGGCTACACCTTC
NA,13,TRBJ1-2,NA,TRBV4-3,CASSLGRGDGYTF,TGCGCCAGCAGCTTGGGACGGGGGGATGGCTACACCTTC
NA,12,TRBJ1-6,NA,TRBV12-3/TRBV12-4,CASSVANSPLHF,TGTGCCAGCAGTGTGGCCAATTCACCCCTCCACTTT
NA,16,TRBJ2-1,NA,TRBV4-1,CASSQPGLLTYNEQFF,TGCGCCAGCAGCCAACCGGGACTCCTGACCTACAATGAGCAGTTCTTC
NA,13,TRBJ1-1,NA,TRBV24-1,CATSEGARTEAFF,TGTGCCACCAGTGAGGGGGCGAGAACTGAAGCTTTCTTT
NA,12,TRBJ2-3,NA,TRBV30,CAWSVPGGAQYF,TGTGCCTGGAGTGTACCCGGCGGCGCGCAGTATTTT
TRBD1,16,TRBJ1-1,NA,TRBV27,CASSFLGQNGNTEAFF,TGTGCCAGCAGTTTCCTGGGACAGAACGGGAACACTGAAGCTTTCTTT
NA,14,TRBJ2-2,NA,TRBV7-8,CASSFREATGELFF,TGTGCCAGCAGCTTCAGGGAGGCCACCGGGGAGCTGTTTTTT
NA,15,TRBJ2-3,NA,TRBV5-1,CATARGRLGTDTQYF,TGCGCCACGGCCCGGGGGAGGTTGGGGACAGATACGCAGTATTTT
NA,17,TRBJ1-4,NA,TRBV7-2,CASSFGRGGATNEKLFF,TGTGCCAGCAGCTTCGGCAGGGGTGGTGCAACTAATGAAAAACTGTTTTTT
NA,15,TRBJ1-5,NA,TRBV6-5,CASTKNAGVGQPQHF,TGTGCCAGCACCAAAAACGCAGGGGTGGGTCAGCCCCAGCATTTT
TRBD1,15,TRBJ1-5,few,TRBV4-1,CASSHPTGLNQPQHF,TGCGCCAGCAGCCACCCGACAGGGCTCAATCAGCCCCAGCATTTT
NA,13,TRBJ2-3,NA,TRBV11-2,CASSLAAGYTQYF,TGTGCCAGCAGCTTAGCGGCAGGTTATACGCAGTATTTT
NA,11,TRBJ1-1,NA,TRBV5-1,CARPDYTEAFF,TGCGCCAGACCAGATTACACTGAAGCTTTCTTT
TRBD1,16,TRBJ1-6,NA,TRBV4-2,CASSQERDSHNSPLHF,TGTGCCAGCAGCCAAGAGCGGGACAGCCATAATTCACCCCTCCACTTT
NA,13,TRBJ1-2,NA,TRBV30,CAWSSSRNYGYTF,TGTGCCTGGAGTAGCTCCCGCAACTATGGCTACACCTTC
NA,12,TRBJ1-2,NA,TRBV6-5,CASTYVGNGYTF,TGTGCCAGCACTTACGTCGGGAACGGCTACACCTTC
NA,16,TRBJ2-2,NA,TRBV18,CASSPEQALNTGELFF,TGTGCCAGCTCACCTGAACAGGCCTTGAACACCGGGGAGCTGTTTTTT
NA,15,TRBJ1-1,NA,TRBV7-9,CASSLVGVRGPEAFF,TGTGCCAGCAGCTTAGTGGGGGTCAGGGGCCCTGAAGCTTTCTTT
NA,15,TRBJ2-7,NA,TRBV7-9,CASSLTDRPSYEQYF,TGTGCCAGCAGCTTAACCGACAGGCCGTCCTACGAGCAGTACTTC
TRBD1,14,TRBJ2-5,NA,TRBV6-5,CASRGQGEGKTQYF,TGTGCCAGCAGGGGACAGGGGGAAGGGAAGACCCAGTACTTC
NA,13,TRBJ2-7,NA,TRBV5-5,CASRGQSSYEQYF,TGTGCCAGCAGAGGACAGTCCTCCTACGAGCAGTACTTC
NA,12,TRBJ1-1,NA,TRBV15,CATSRDLTEAFF,TGTGCCACCAGCAGAGATTTGACAGAAGCTTTCTTT
TRBD1,18,TRBJ2-2,NA,TRBV4-1,CASSSHPPGQGNTGELFF,TGCGCCAGCAGCTCACACCCCCCGGGACAGGGTAACACCGGGGAGCTGTTTTTT
NA,13,TRBJ2-3,NA,TRBV7-2,CASNAGSTDTQYF,TGTGCCAGCAACGCGGGGAGCACAGATACGCAGTATTTT
NA,15,TRBJ1-1,once,TRBV5-1,CASSLASGVFTEAFF,TGCGCCAGCAGCTTGGCCTCGGGGGTCTTCACTGAAGCTTTCTTT
NA,15,TRBJ1-6,NA,TRBV7-6,CASSLEAGANSPLHF,TGTGCCAGCAGCTTAGAAGCGGGAGCAAATTCACCCCTCCACTTT
NA,16,TRBJ1-5,NA,TRBV2,CASSITGPLGNQPQHF,TGTGCCAGCAGCATTACAGGGCCCCTTGGGAATCAGCCCCAGCATTTT
NA,13,TRBJ2-7,NA,TRBV11-3,CASSVDSLGEQYF,TGTGCCAGCAGCGTGGACAGTCTGGGAGAGCAGTACTTC
TRBD1,17,TRBJ2-3,NA,TRBV4-2,CASSQDWTGGFPDTQYF,TGTGCCAGCAGCCAAGATTGGACAGGGGGATTCCCAGATACGCAGTATTTT
NA,16,TRBJ1-6,NA,TRBV5-1,CASSLAGSSYNSPLHF,TGCGCCAGCAGCTTGGCTGGGAGCTCCTATAATTCACCCCTCCACTTT
NA,13,TRBJ1-1,NA,TRBV12-3/TRBV12-4,CASSLEVPSGAFF,TGTGCCAGCAGTTTAGAGGTCCCGTCGGGGGCTTTCTTT
NA,11,TRBJ1-4,NA,TRBV2,CASSPGLELFF,TGTGCCAGCAGTCCAGGGTTAGAACTGTTTTTT
NA,13,TRBJ1-1,NA,TRBV24-1,CATSDLSGARAFF,TGTGCCACCAGTGATCTGTCAGGGGCTCGAGCTTTCTTT
TRBD1,14,TRBJ1-2,NA,TRBV18,CASSLKTGVYGYTF,TGTGCCAGCTCACTAAAGACAGGGGTGTATGGCTACACCTTC
NA,16,TRBJ1-5,once,TRBV21-1,CASSPGRELINQPQHF,TGTGCCAGCAGCCCCGGGAGGGAACTAATCAATCAGCCCCAGCATTTT
TRBD1,14,TRBJ1-2,NA,TRBV6-2/TRBV6-3,CASSYRDRAFGYTF,TGTGCCAGCAGTTACCGGGACAGGGCTTTTGGCTACACCTTC
NA,13,TRBJ2-5,once,TRBV29-1,CSVEESSLETQYF,TGCAGCGTTGAAGAGTCTAGTTTGGAGACCCAGTACTTC
TRBD1,13,TRBJ1-2,NA,TRBV5-1,CASSWDSDYGYTF,TGCGCCAGCAGCTGGGACAGCGACTATGGCTACACCTTC
TRBD2,18,TRBJ2-5,NA,TRBV6-6,CASSRGTSGGAYQETQYF,TGTGCCAGCAGTCGAGGGACTAGCGGGGGTGCGTACCAAGAGACCCAGTACTTC
TRBD1,17,TRBJ1-4,NA,TRBV19,CASRPGQLLGSGEKLFF,TGTGCCAGTAGGCCGGGACAGCTCCTTGGCAGTGGTGAAAAACTGTTTTTT
TRBD2,15,TRBJ2-1,NA,TRBV6-1,CASSAAGGLFNEQFF,TGTGCCAGCAGTGCAGCGGGGGGGCTCTTCAATGAGCAGTTCTTC
TRBD2,15,TRBJ2-1,NA,TRBV7-2,CASSWGLADYNEQFF,TGTGCCAGCAGCTGGGGACTAGCGGACTACAATGAGCAGTTCTTC
NA,14,TRBJ2-5,NA,TRBV18,CASSPRRTEETQYF,TGTGCCAGCTCACCTCGAAGGACAGAAGAGACCCAGTACTTC
NA,15,TRBJ2-3,NA,TRBV7-9,CASSFGLFSTDTQYF,TGTGCCAGCAGCTTTGGACTGTTTAGCACAGATACGCAGTATTTT
NA,17,TRBJ2-3,NA,TRBV19,CASSIEGHNSGTDTQYF,TGTGCCAGTAGTATAGAGGGCCACAATTCGGGCACAGATACGCAGTATTTT
NA,13,TRBJ2-4,NA,TRBV7-9,CASSLGYSNIQYF,TGTGCCAGCAGCTTAGGCTACAGTAACATTCAGTACTTC
NA,12,TRBJ1-5,NA,TRBV6-1,CASSEDLRPQHF,TGTGCCAGCAGTGAAGATCTACGGCCCCAGCATTTT
NA,15,TRBJ2-2,NA,TRBV7-2,CASSFKALLAGELFF,TGTGCCAGCAGCTTCAAAGCGCTCCTCGCCGGGGAGCTGTTTTTT
NA,13,TRBJ1-1,NA,TRBV27,CASSLYQGTEAFF,TGTGCCAGCAGTTTATACCAGGGGACTGAAGCTTTCTTT
NA,14,TRBJ1-2,NA,TRBV7-2,CASSPAPNGYGYTF,TGTGCCAGCAGCCCAGCGCCTAATGGCTATGGCTACACCTTC
TRBD1,16,TRBJ2-2,few,TRBV7-2,CASSLARTGVTGELFF,TGTGCCAGCAGCTTAGCAAGGACAGGGGTAACCGGGGAGCTGTTTTTT